Listed below are T cell receptor beta chains from one sample, sequenced in a study of T-cell reconstitution after alpha-beta-depleted transplantation in children. MiXCR was run by TCRdb on the PCR reads, yielding one entry per CDR3 protein. The table includes 600,000 or so distinct CDR3 sequences, under 25% detected once. The specimen was PBMCs, mostly from graft donor cells, collected 360 days after TCRalphabeta/CD19-depleted stem cell transplant. The receptor source for this set is a boy in the first two years of life who had a stem cell transplant for acute myeloid leukemia, so the T cells may come from the graft donor. CDR3s include the opening cysteine and the closing phenylalanine or tryptophan. A D gene is named only where the DNA matches it firmly. The size of a clone is reported for some rows only, either as once, few or many, or as a class for expanded clones.

>TRBV29-1|NA|TRBJ1-1|NA
CSVVTGVGNTEAFF
TGCAGCGTTGTGACTGGGGTTGGGAACACTGAAGCTTTCTTT
>TRBV20-1|NA|TRBJ2-3|NA
CSARFDPVTDTQYF
TGCAGTGCTCGGTTCGACCCCGTCACAGATACGCAGTATTTT
>TRBV27|NA|TRBJ2-1|NA
CASKRFLRQADNEQFF
TGTGCCAGCAAAAGGTTCTTAAGACAGGCAGACAATGAGCAGTTCTTC
>TRBV6-1|NA|TRBJ1-2|NA
CASRGPTANYGYTF
TGTGCCAGCCGTGGGCCGACAGCTAACTATGGCTACACCTTC
>TRBV6-5|few|TRBJ2-3|TRBD2
CASRRRLAGRTDTQYF
TGTGCCAGCAGACGCCGGCTAGCGGGGCGCACAGATACGCAGTATTTT
>TRBV12-3/TRBV12-4|NA|TRBJ2-1|NA
CASSPRSWGNEQFF
TGTGCCAGCAGTCCCCGGAGTTGGGGCAATGAGCAGTTCTTC
>TRBV10-3|many|TRBJ2-1|NA
CAISPGTSQNEQFF
TGTGCCATCAGCCCCGGTACGTCCCAAAATGAGCAGTTCTTC
>TRBV6-2/TRBV6-3|many|TRBJ2-1|TRBD2
CASSSSPGGLNEQFF
TGTGCCAGCAGTTCCTCCCCGGGGGGGCTTAATGAGCAGTTCTTC
>TRBV5-1|NA|TRBJ2-1|TRBD2
CASSRSGGDSYNEQFF
TGCGCCAGCAGTAGAAGCGGGGGGGACTCCTACAATGAGCAGTTCTTC
>TRBV12-3/TRBV12-4|few|TRBJ2-7|NA
CASSPARAPEQYF
TGTGCCAGCAGCCCCGCCCGGGCTCCCGAGCAGTACTTC
>TRBV12-3/TRBV12-4|NA|TRBJ2-5|NA
CASSLLVETQYF
TGTGCCAGCAGTTTGCTAGTAGAGACCCAGTACTTC
>TRBV12-3/TRBV12-4|NA|TRBJ2-1|TRBD1
CASRHRGRLSVSEQFF
TGTGCCAGCAGACACAGGGGGCGGCTTTCGGTCAGTGAGCAGTTCTTC
>TRBV15|many|TRBJ1-1|NA
CATSRGVLTEAFF
TGTGCCACCAGCAGAGGGGTCTTAACTGAAGCTTTCTTT
>TRBV21-1|few|TRBJ2-5|NA
CASKAALNKTQYF
TGTGCCAGCAAGGCAGCCCTTAACAAGACCCAGTACTTC
>TRBV12-3/TRBV12-4|many|TRBJ2-1|NA
CASSYRLPSYNEQFF
TGTGCCAGCAGTTATCGACTACCCTCCTACAATGAGCAGTTCTTC
>TRBV11-2|many|TRBJ2-3|NA
CASSLVDYTQYF
TGTGCCAGCAGCTTAGTGGACTATACGCAGTATTTT
>TRBV29-1|many|TRBJ2-5|NA
CSVVGSAAGQETQYF
TGCAGCGTTGTAGGTTCCGCGGCTGGTCAAGAGACCCAGTACTTC
>TRBV12-5|NA|TRBJ1-1|NA
CASGLALNTEAFF
TGTGCTAGTGGTTTGGCGTTGAACACTGAAGCTTTCTTT